The clone carrying this T cell receptor beta chain came up once. Its specificity is unknown. This sample stems from a study of cytomegalovirus exposure and HLA in healthy donors. Findings and caveats of the study: Subsequent analysis revealed that first-cohort TCR clusters tended to co-occur in the approximately 120 validation repertoires.

The CDR3 has 14 amino acids. V dropped 0 bases and J dropped 6 bases, with 11 bases sitting between them. Germline V gene data show CDR1 as MNHNS and CDR2 as SASEGT. Libraries were prepared by immunoSEQ multiplex PCR; TCRdb keeps only in-frame clonotypes and omits some of them. The table has around 170,000 clones, approximately 81% seen once. J is TRBJ1-2 and V is TRBV6-1; D possibly corresponds to TRBD1 (5 bases). This clonotype originated in a man younger than 35 in good health and CMV-seropositive. Specimen: PBMCs. The CDR3 DNA follows: TGTGCCAGCAGTGAAGCCGGGGGGGATGATGGCTACACCTTC. It yields the protein CASSEAGGDDGYTF.